The 25 T cell receptor beta chains below come from one sample, sequenced in a study of CD8+CD57+ T cells in acquired aplastic anemia. It was patients with CD8+CD57+ cell expansion by flow cytometry who were chosen for sequencing. CDR3 and TCR beta VDJ profiling relied on genomic DNA as the template. From the reads, TCRdb called clonotypes with MiXCR, one entry per CDR3 protein. The sample has 210,000 or so distinct CDR3 sequences, approximately 51% seen once. Specimen: sorted CD4+, CD8+, or CD8+CD57+ T cells (not recorded which) from PBMCs. These receptors came from a human donor with aplastic anemia.

This clonotype has ten or more counts. The chain combines TRBV2 with TRBJ1-5; tentative D call: TRBD1 (5 bases). Germline lookup yields CDR1 SNHLY and CDR2 FYNNEI. CDR3 length equals 15 residues. With 2 bases removed from V and 2 bases from J, the gap between germline ends came to 10 bases. This chain's CDR3 is CASSESGFGNQPQHF. The CDR3 DNA reads as TGTGCCAGCAGTGAATCAGGGTTTGGCAATCAGCCCCAGCATTTT.

This clonotype was seen repeatedly, ten times or more. The chain combines TRBV6-6 with TRBJ2-7, with D maybe TRBD1 (6 bases). V lost 4 bases to trimming and J lost 3 bases, with 10 bases between them. This CDR3 has 13 residues. Looked up from germline, CDR1 is MNHNY and CDR2 is SVGAGI (reference sequence). The chain's CDR3 is CASSSSDSYEQYF. CDR3 in DNA: TGTGCCAGCAGTTCCTCGGACAGCTACGAGCAGTACTTC.

As concerns this clonotype: One end of the junction varies from germline; a read error may be responsible. This chain connects TRBV20-1 to TRBJ1-2; TRBD1 matches 7 bases. The V gene's germline CDR1 is DFQATT and CDR2 SNEGSKA (reference sequence). The CDR3 runs 13 residues. CDR3 coding DNA: TGCAGTGCTAGTAAGCACTGGACAGGCGGTCTTTCCTTC. It specifies CSASKHWTGGLSF.

This clonotype was seen more than once but under ten times. This sequence may be a read error, since a much larger clone differs from it by one base. The genes are TRBV5-6 and TRBJ2-7, with 11 bases lining up with TRBD2. The CDR3 length is 14 residues. Germline trimming cut 4 bases from V and 7 bases from J; bases unmatched to any gene: 7. CDR1 SGHDT and CDR2 YYEEEE come from the germline V gene. CDR3 region: CASSVSGGAGEQYF. Here the CDR3 DNA reads TGTGCCAGCAGCGTTAGCGGGGGGGCCGGGGAGCAGTACTTC.

This clonotype was seen repeatedly, ten times or more. This sequence joins TRBV20-1 and TRBJ1-5, with TRBD1 identical over 11 bases. Germline V gene lookup returns CDR1 DFQATT and CDR2 SNEGSKA (reference sequence). The CDR3 spans 17 residues. Trimming cost V 3 bases and J 6 bases; bases outside gene matches: 13. The CDR3 DNA follows: TGCAGTGCTAGGGGTCGAGGACAGGGGGCGCACGGTCAGCCCCAGCATTTT. Its protein is CSARGRGQGAHGQPQHF.

CDR3 protein: CASSGTGVGSEQYV. The CDR3 DNA sequence: TGCGCCAGCAGTGGGACCGGGGTGGGGTCGGAGCAGTACGTC. The chain employs TRBV10-2 and TRBJ2-7; the D gene is possibly TRBD2 (5 bases). CDR3 length equals 14 residues. Trimming took off 4 bases at V and 7 bases at J, with 17 bases between the two ends. The germline CDR1 and CDR2 sequences are WSHSY and SAAADI.

The gene calls are TRBV6-5 and TRBJ2-7; 10 bases map to TRBD1. Germline CDR1 MNHEY, CDR2 SVGAGI. The CDR3 is 15 amino acids. The junction had 3 bases not matched to a gene; V was cut back by 0 bases and J by 4 bases. CDR3 nucleotides: TGTGCCAGCAGTTACTCGACAGGGGGCCGGTACGAGCAGTACTTC. It translates to CASSYSTGGRYEQYF.

This rearrangement joins TRBV12-5 to TRBJ2-7; D is undetermined. The CDR3 loop spans 16 amino acids. Looked up from germline, CDR1 is LGHNT and CDR2 is FRNRAP. Trimming shortened V by 2 bases and J by 0 bases, and 14 bases separated the two germline ends. DNA for the CDR3: TGTGCTAGTGGTTTGTTGGTTCGAACGGACTCCTACGAGCAGTACTTC. Translated: CASGLLVRTDSYEQYF.

This chain links TRBV25-1 with TRBJ1-4; perhaps TRBD1 as D (5 bases). The germline CDR1 and CDR2 sequences are MGHDK and SYGVNS. The CDR3 sequence is 17 residues long. Trimming stripped 6 bases from V and 5 bases from J, with 22 bases between. The CDR3 here is CASSLPRTGTGNEKLFF. CDR3 sequence (DNA): TGTGCCAGCAGCCTCCCTCGGACCGGGACCGGGAATGAAAAACTGTTTTTT.

The table lists this clonotype with a few counts. The chain couples TRBV18 to TRBJ2-2; unclear D gene. This CDR3 region has 14 residues. Trimming pared 2 bases from V and 6 bases from J, leaving 10 bases between. CDR1 and CDR2 from the germline V gene are KGHSH and LQKENI. The CDR3 nucleotides are TGTGCCAGCTCACCATTCACGGGTGCCGGGGAGCTGTTTTTT. This translates into CASSPFTGAGELFF.

This clonotype was seen once. The chain joins TRBV10-3 to TRBJ2-2; weak D call: TRBD2 (6 bases). CDR1 is ENHRY and CDR2 is SYGVKD in the germline V gene. This CDR3 spans 13 amino acids. V was pared by 7 bases and J by 5 bases, with 11 bases between. This CDR3 is CAINAGGTGELFF. CDR3 nucleotides: TGTGCCATCAATGCCGGGGGAACCGGGGAGCTGTTTTTT.

This sequence joins TRBV4-1 and TRBJ2-7; the D gene is possibly TRBD1 (6 bases). In germline, CDR1 is MGHRA, CDR2 YSYEKL. Trimming removed 3 bases at V and 0 bases at J, with 12 bases between. This CDR3 is built from 15 residues. CDR3 nucleotide sequence: TGCGCCAGCAGCCACTCAGGGGCTAGCTCCTACGAGCAGTACTTC. It encodes CASSHSGASSYEQYF.

Details on this clonotype: At one end the junction does not follow the germline gene, possibly because of a read error. The chain employs TRBV7-7 and TRBJ2-5; a possible D gene is TRBD1 (5 bases). There are 14 residues in the CDR3. Per the germline V gene, CDR1 is SSHAT and CDR2 is FNYEAQ (reference sequence). CDR3 nucleotides: TGTGCTAGCAGCTTAGAGTTAGGGGTGGGGACCCAGTACTTC. Amino acids: CASSLELGVGTQYF.

The rearrangement uses TRBV5-5 and TRBJ2-7; 7 bases fit TRBD1. Losses at the gene ends were 4 bases for V and 3 bases for J; bases not matched to a gene: 13. This CDR3 comprises 16 residues. The V gene's germline CDR1 is SGHKS and CDR2 YYEKEE (reference sequence). The CDR3 spells CASSPLRDRGYYEQYF. The CDR3 nucleotides read TGTGCCAGCAGCCCCTTACGGGACAGAGGTTACTACGAGCAGTACTTC. Based on the CDR3 plus reference TRBV5-5 and TRBJ2-7, the full variable domain is DAGVTQSPTHLIKTRGQQVTLRCSPISGHKSVSWYQQVLGQGPQFIFQYYEKEERGRGNFPDRFSARQFPNYSSELNVNALLLGDSALYLCASSPLRDRGYYEQYFGPGTRLTVT.

There are many counts of this clonotype. The chain combines TRBV6-4 with TRBJ2-7; a weak D match, TRBD2 (6 bases). From germline, CDR1 is MRHNA and CDR2 SNTAGT. Trimming removed 3 bases at V and 3 bases at J, with 9 bases between. The CDR3 extends over 13 amino acids. The DNA for the CDR3 is TGTGCCAGCAGTGAGGAGGGTTTCTACGAGCAGTACTTC. This codes for CASSEEGFYEQYF.

This clonotype was observed at least ten times. This rearrangement joins TRBV7-2 to TRBJ2-1; no definite D call. V was trimmed by 1 base and J by 7 bases, leaving 5 bases between them. The CDR3 sequence is 12 residues long. The V gene's germline CDR1 is SGHTA and CDR2 FQGNSA. The CDR3 loop reads CASSLDGNEQFF. In DNA, the CDR3 is TGTGCCAGCAGCTTAGACGGAAATGAGCAGTTCTTC.

In the case of this clonotype: A much larger clone sits a single nucleotide away, making a read error possible. The chain joins TRBV5-4 to TRBJ2-1, with D possibly called TRBD1 or TRBD2 (5 bases each). V lost 4 bases to trimming and J lost 3 bases, with 14 bases between them. Germline-derived CDR1 and CDR2 are SGHNT and YYREEE (reference sequence). The CDR3 spans 15 residues. CDR3 DNA sequence: TGTGCCAGCAGCCAAGGGACGGTTCACTACAATGAGCAGTTCTTC. This encodes CASSQGTVHYNEQFF.

This clonotype was picked up many times. The chain has TRBV20-1 and TRBJ2-7; TRBD1 aligns across 9 bases. This CDR3 region has 14 residues. Per germline, CDR1 DFQATT and CDR2 SNEGSKA (reference sequence). With V trimmed by 2 bases and J by 3 bases, 5 bases remained unmatched. The CDR3: CSARNPGQGYEQYF. The CDR3 coding sequence is TGCAGTGCTAGAAACCCGGGACAGGGCTACGAGCAGTACTTC.

This clonotype was recorded many times. The rearrangement uses TRBV4-1 and TRBJ1-2; the D gene is possibly TRBD1 (5 bases). V lost 1 base to trimming and J lost 4 bases, with 13 bases between them. The length of the CDR3 is 15 residues. Germline-derived CDR1 and CDR2 are MGHRA and YSYEKL. In nucleotides, the CDR3 is TGCGCCAGCAGCCAAGCGGGGGGAGAGGGCTATGGCTACACCTTC. Encoded protein: CASSQAGGEGYGYTF.

V usage is TRBV10-2 and J usage is TRBJ1-5; D is uncertain. This CDR3 contains 13 residues. Trimming stripped 4 bases from V and 2 bases from J, with 6 bases between. The germline V gene encodes CDR1 WSHSY and CDR2 SAAADI. The CDR3 region is CASSAFGNQPQHF. CDR3 coding DNA: TGCGCCAGCAGTGCGTTCGGCAATCAGCCCCAGCATTTT.

V usage is TRBV7-2 and J usage is TRBJ2-7, with TRBD2 matching over 7 bases. This CDR3 contains 12 residues. Germline assignment: CDR1 SGHTA and CDR2 FQGNSA. J was trimmed by 2 bases and V by 8 bases; bases with no gene match: 3. This chain's CDR3 is CASAGTTYEQYF. The CDR3 DNA reads TGTGCCAGCGCTGGGACTACCTACGAGCAGTACTTC.

The gene calls are TRBV10-3 and TRBJ2-5, with D perhaps matching TRBD1 (7 bases). V was pared by 5 bases and J by 0 bases, with 19 bases between. CDR1 and CDR2 from the germline V gene are ENHRY and SYGVKD. The CDR3 sequence is 17 residues long. In nucleotides, the CDR3 is TGTGCCATCAGTCCCAGGGGGGCCTCTGGAAACCAAGAGACCCAGTACTTC. Residues: CAISPRGASGNQETQYF.

The J gene is TRBJ2-1, the V gene TRBV7-3; tentatively, D is TRBD1 (5 bases). Germline loops: CDR1 SGHTA, CDR2 FQGTGA. Trimming removed 2 bases at V and 12 bases at J, with 11 bases between. This CDR3 has 12 residues. The CDR3 DNA sequence: TGTGCCAGCAGCTTAGGGCTCAGGGTGCAGTTCTTC. Its protein is CASSLGLRVQFF.

Worth noting for this clonotype: One junction end disagrees with the germline gene, perhaps due to a read error. This chain connects TRBV25-1 to TRBJ2-3; D not certain. The germline V gene has CDR1 MGHDK and CDR2 SYGVNS. The CDR3 has 13 residues. DNA of the CDR3: TGTGCCACCAGTGGGGATCAAGGAGATACGCAGTATTTT. The encoded protein is CATSGDQGDTQYF.

V is TRBV7-9 and J is TRBJ2-5, with no clear D. V was trimmed by 5 bases and J by 5 bases, leaving 15 bases between them. Looked up from germline, CDR1 is SEHNR and CDR2 is FQNEAQ (reference sequence). The CDR3 has 14 residues. The CDR3 loop reads CASSRQVAGETQYF. The CDR3 bases are TGTGCCAGCAGCCGGCAAGTGGCTGGGGAGACCCAGTACTTC. The complete variable domain, with remaining parts taken from reference TRBV7-9 and TRBJ2-5, reads DTGVSQNPRHKITKRGQNVTFRCDPISEHNRLYWYRQTLGQGPEFLTYFQNEAQLEKSRLLSDRFSAERPKGSFSTLEIQRTEQGDSAMYLCASSRQVAGETQYFGPGTRLLVL.